Listed below are T cell receptor beta chains from one sample, sequenced in a study of blood T cell repertoires in COVID-19. Sequencing was performed with immunoSEQ multiplex PCR; in TCRdb, only in-frame clones are kept and a portion is missing. Of about 200,000 clones in the sample, about 85% are singletons; the top ten hold under 0.95%. Material for sequencing was peripheral blood. The receptors shown here come from a man aged 55 to 70 with COVID-19, enrolled during active disease. Each CDR3 is given without its conserved first and last residue. The order of the fields is V gene, CDR3 protein.

V gene: TRBV3-1/TRBV3-2; CDR3 protein: ASSRWESSYNSPLH
V gene: TRBV4-1; CDR3 protein: ASSQEGTFGETQY
V gene: TRBV27; CDR3 protein: ASSSGRGYSPLH
V gene: TRBV27; CDR3 protein: ASSPLTGNYGYT
V gene: TRBV4-3; CDR3 protein: ASSQEVTPGLSYGYT
V gene: TRBV4-1; CDR3 protein: ASSQGQTKNIQY
V gene: TRBV27; CDR3 protein: ASSSVSGNTIY
V gene: TRBV27; CDR3 protein: ASSGGGFFYGYT
V gene: TRBV7-2; CDR3 protein: ASSFDRGIYGYT
V gene: TRBV7-7; CDR3 protein: ASSPGTGHNEQF
V gene: TRBV20-1; CDR3 protein: SASDGSNQPQH
V gene: TRBV10-3; CDR3 protein: AISESRGRNTEAF
V gene: TRBV28; CDR3 protein: ASSLAGGSTNSPLH
V gene: TRBV5-5; CDR3 protein: ASSFTGYTEAF
V gene: TRBV24-1; CDR3 protein: ATSDRWGDYGYT
V gene: TRBV28; CDR3 protein: ASSLQGGHEQY
V gene: TRBV6-5; CDR3 protein: ASRSRASSGNTIY
V gene: TRBV11-3; CDR3 protein: ASSFNRDSPLH
V gene: TRBV5-4; CDR3 protein: ASSSGQGGSNEQF
V gene: TRBV18; CDR3 protein: ASSTREGDTQPQH
V gene: TRBV19; CDR3 protein: ASSSPGGNQPQH
V gene: TRBV18; CDR3 protein: ASSPGLRLTYEQY
V gene: TRBV10-3; CDR3 protein: AISESRQGLRYEQY
V gene: TRBV5-5; CDR3 protein: ASSRDSEKLF
V gene: TRBV12-5; CDR3 protein: ASGLDAARVAYGYT
V gene: TRBV6-1; CDR3 protein: ASSELPGRTRYT
V gene: TRBV12-3/TRBV12-4; CDR3 protein: ASSLGGPGEQY
V gene: TRBV7-8; CDR3 protein: ASSPSTDTQY
V gene: TRBV10-3; CDR3 protein: AIRDQTRNTEAF
V gene: TRBV5-5; CDR3 protein: ASSSGQLYEQY
V gene: TRBV24-1; CDR3 protein: AAQGTANTEAF
V gene: TRBV2; CDR3 protein: ASTEAVEAF
V gene: TRBV19; CDR3 protein: ASSPTGREETQY
V gene: TRBV5-1; CDR3 protein: ASSLTGAYTEAF
V gene: TRBV19; CDR3 protein: ASSPRGTGTGTYEQY
V gene: TRBV5-1; CDR3 protein: ASSQTYQPQH
V gene: TRBV14; CDR3 protein: ASSHLSTLAEQY
V gene: TRBV28; CDR3 protein: ATQGTGRDTQY
V gene: TRBV30; CDR3 protein: ASGKDSYEQY
V gene: TRBV10-1; CDR3 protein: ASSGDRGLNIQY
V gene: TRBV18; CDR3 protein: ASSLGQAYGYT
V gene: TRBV6-6; CDR3 protein: ASTPPGQTIY
V gene: TRBV9; CDR3 protein: ASSTIDTLYNEQF
V gene: TRBV12-3/TRBV12-4; CDR3 protein: ASSAGVSYEQY
V gene: TRBV15; CDR3 protein: ATSRDQISYGYT
V gene: TRBV10-3; CDR3 protein: AIGVPGYEQF
V gene: TRBV9; CDR3 protein: ASSVGQGTYNEQF
V gene: TRBV18; CDR3 protein: ASSATGGDEKLF
V gene: TRBV19; CDR3 protein: ASSSLLGQGNYGYT
V gene: TRBV28; CDR3 protein: ASSLGLAGTYEQY
V gene: TRBV2; CDR3 protein: ASTFATGGQPQH
V gene: TRBV3-1/TRBV3-2; CDR3 protein: ASSSSQATF
V gene: TRBV5-8; CDR3 protein: ASSLRVSNEKLF